The 4 T cell receptor beta chains listed next were all sequenced from one sample in a study of cytomegalovirus exposure and HLA in healthy donors. In the PCR, 60 Vbeta and 13 Jbeta primers were used. Only in-frame clones appear in the TCRdb table, and some are missing; sequencing was by immunoSEQ multiplex PCR. The sample includes about 140,000 clones, approximately 84% of them seen just once. The sample was PBMCs. These receptors originate from a woman aged 40 to 50 in good health and CMV-seronegative.

The V call is TRBV28, the J call TRBJ1-2, with 8 bases matching TRBD1. Trimming cost V 5 bases and J 4 bases; bases outside gene matches: 9. Germline CDR1 reads MDHEN; CDR2 reads SYDVKM. This CDR3 comprises 15 residues. The CDR3 DNA reads as TGTGCCAGCAGTCTCGGGCAGGGGGCGGCCTATGGCTACACCTTC. Protein product: CASSLGQGAAYGYTF.

V and J are TRBV5-1 and TRBJ2-7; 7 nucleotides agree with TRBD1. Germline trimming cut 6 bases from V and 7 bases from J; bases unmatched to any gene: 13. CDR1 and CDR2 from the germline V gene are SGHRS and YFSETQ. CDR3 size: 14 residues. CDR3 loop: CASKGGLPSLEQYF. DNA of the CDR3: TGCGCCAGCAAAGGGGGCCTCCCCTCTTTGGAGCAGTACTTC.

The chain recombines TRBV2 with TRBJ2-1; D is unresolved. Trimming took 6 bases from V and 0 from J, leaving 15 bases between them. There are 16 residues in the CDR3. Per the germline V gene, CDR1 is SNHLY and CDR2 is FYNNEI. The DNA of the CDR3 is TGTGCCAGCAGCCACGACTCACCAAGCTCCTACAATGAGCAGTTCTTC. This sequence encodes CASSHDSPSSYNEQFF.

The CDR3 here is CASSEAGTEYSNQPQHF. The CDR3 nucleotides read TGTGCCAGCAGTGAAGCGGGGACAGAATATAGCAATCAGCCCCAGCATTTT. This chain connects TRBV2 to TRBJ1-5; 7 bases align to TRBD1. V lost 0 bases and J lost 0; bases outside the gene matches: 5. Germline lookup yields CDR1 SNHLY and CDR2 FYNNEI. The CDR3 consists of 17 residues.